This T cell receptor beta chain comes out of a study of CD8+CD57+ T cells in acquired aplastic anemia. TCR beta VDJ and CDR3 were profiled, and genomic DNA was the template. TCRdb re-derived calls from the reads in MiXCR, one entry per CDR3 protein. The sample has 250,000 to 350,000 distinct CDR3 sequences, around 60% seen once. The V gene's germline CDR1 is MGHDK and CDR2 SYGVNS. This CDR3 is built from 17 residues. The V gene lost 6 bases and the J gene lost 5 bases, with 25 bases spanning the gap. This TCR was sampled from a human donor with severe aplastic anemia or a healthy control (not recorded which). The V gene is TRBV25-1, the J gene TRBJ1-1; D call uncertain. Sequencing was carried out using sorted CD4+, CD8+, or CD8+CD57+ T cells (not recorded which) from PBMCs. The CDR3 DNA sequence: TGTGCCAGCAGCCCAACGAGGGCAGGTACAACGAGAACTGAAGCTTTCTTT. This sequence encodes CASSPTRAGTTRTEAFF.